These 32 T cell receptor beta chains share one sample of origin, sequenced in a study of long-term antiretroviral therapy in people with HIV (dated 2022 in TCRdb). Sequencing of the TRB variable region was done with the immunoSEQ hsTCRB v3.0 assay at survey level resolution. The table comes from immuneACCESS by way of TCRdb, which keeps in-frame sequences with V and J called. Part of the clones is missing from these tables; in studies checked, under half for an unresolved V gene and the rest for unknown reasons. This sample comprises about 28,000 clones, more than 85% of them detected only once. The ten largest clones capture roughly 4% of the sample. This sample comprised unsorted PBMCs, obtained 3.1 years after starting antiretroviral therapy. These receptors came from a man aged 18 to 29 with HIV.

V is TRBV5-6 and J is TRBJ2-7; 10 bases are a match to TRBD1. The germline CDR1 and CDR2 sequences are SGHDT and YYEEEE. This CDR3 region has 15 residues. Trimming took 0 bases from V and 1 from J; bases not matched to a gene: 1. The CDR3 spells CASSLGGQGSYEQYF. The DNA of the CDR3 is TGTGCCAGCAGCTTGGGGGGACAGGGGTCCTACGAGCAGTACTTC.

The chain is built from TRBV11-1 and TRBJ2-2; 9 bases match TRBD1. V gave up 5 bases and J gave up 2 bases; unmatched junction bases: 3. The germline V gene has CDR1 SGHAT and CDR2 FQDESV (reference sequence). CDR3 length equals 15 residues. CDR3 DNA: TGTGCCAGCAGCGTTACAGGGGGCAACACCGGGGAGCTGTTTTTT. Translating it yields CASSVTGGNTGELFF.

The table lists this clone with a few counts. The chain has TRBV7-9 and TRBJ2-7; 12 nucleotides agree with TRBD1. The CDR3 covers 17 residues. V lost 1 base and J lost 2; bases outside the gene matches: 6. CDR1 and CDR2 (germline): SEHNR, FQNEAQ (reference sequence). The CDR3 reads CASSLDLGTGGTYEQYF. CDR3 DNA: TGTGCCAGCAGCTTAGACTTGGGGACAGGGGGCACCTACGAGCAGTACTTC.

V usage is TRBV4-2 and J usage is TRBJ2-3; D remains ambiguous. The CDR3 runs 14 residues. Germline CDR1 reads LGHNA; CDR2 reads YNFKEQ. Deletions cut 0 bases from V and 4 bases from J, with 8 bases between. For the CDR3, the DNA is TGTGCCAGCAGCCAAGAAATGTTAGCAGATACGCAGTATTTT. It encodes CASSQEMLADTQYF.

CDR3 sequence (DNA): TGTGCCATCAGTGAGTTGAGGGTACAAGAGACCCAGTACTTC. Its protein product is CAISELRVQETQYF. The rearrangement uses TRBV10-3 and TRBJ2-5; TRBD2 is a possible D gene (5 bases). Trimming left V 1 base short and J 2 bases short, with 8 bases between. Germline V gene data show CDR1 as ENHRY and CDR2 as SYGVKD. CDR3 length: 14 amino acids.

For this clone: Within the sample, other DNA sequences also encode this same CDR3. The V call is TRBV4-3, the J call TRBJ1-5, with D hard to call. With 0 bases removed from V and 4 bases from J, the gap between germline ends came to 7 bases. CDR1 and CDR2 (germline): LGHNA, YSLEER. The CDR3 has 14 amino acids. The CDR3 sequence: CASSQDRVNQPQHF. In nucleotides, the CDR3 is TGCGCCAGCAGCCAAGATCGGGTTAATCAGCCCCAGCATTTT.

CDR3 amino acids: CASKREAGGNEQFF. CDR3 coding DNA: TGCGCCAGTAAGCGGGAGGCCGGGGGAAATGAGCAGTTCTTC. The V call is TRBV5-1, the J call TRBJ2-1, with 9 bases fitting TRBD2. J was trimmed by 7 bases and V by 8 bases; bases with no gene match: 10. CDR3 length: 14 residues. Germline V gene sequence: CDR1 SGHRS, CDR2 YFSETQ.

The V call is TRBV7-9, the J call TRBJ2-7; a weak D match, TRBD1 (6 bases). The CDR3 contains 15 residues. Germline CDR1 reads SEHNR; CDR2 reads FQNEAQ (reference sequence). The ends were cut back, 5 bases at V and 7 bases at J, with 21 bases in the middle. The CDR3 spells CASSEAGNRVGEQYF. In DNA, the CDR3 is TGTGCCAGCAGCGAAGCCGGTAACAGGGTCGGGGAGCAGTACTTC.

The chain employs TRBV6-6 and TRBJ2-3; D gene ambiguous. Germline CDR1 MNHNY, CDR2 SVGAGI (reference sequence). The CDR3 loop spans 13 amino acids. V dropped 10 bases and J dropped 4 bases, with 15 bases sitting between them. The CDR3 nucleotides are TGTGCCACCCTATCCGGCGGAGCAGATACGCAGTATTTT. This translates into CATLSGGADTQYF.

The V call is TRBV19, the J call TRBJ2-3, with unresolved D. V lost 6 bases to trimming and J lost 1 base, with 8 bases between them. Germline V lookup: CDR1 LNHDA, CDR2 SQIVND (reference sequence). The CDR3 is 13 residues long. CDR3 residues: CASSQVRTDTQYF. Here the CDR3 DNA reads TGTGCCAGTAGCCAGGTCCGCACAGATACGCAGTATTTT.

The chain recombines TRBV15 with TRBJ2-6; D not resolved. Germline-derived CDR1 and CDR2 are LNHNV and YYDKDF (reference sequence). V lost 0 bases to trimming and J lost 0 bases, with 6 bases between them. This CDR3 is 16 amino acids long. The DNA for the CDR3 is TGTGCCACCAGCAGAGAGGCGGTCTCTGGGGCCAACGTCCTGACTTTC. Translated, it gives CATSREAVSGANVLTF.

The chain is built from TRBV28 and TRBJ2-2, with a tentative D call TRBD2 (7 bases). The V end lost 2 bases, the J end lost 5 bases, and 21 bases lay between the germline ends. The CDR3 sequence is 18 residues long. Germline CDR1 reads MDHEN; CDR2 reads SYDVKM. CDR3 nucleotides: TGTGCCAGCAGTTTACTGGGGACGGGGGGCCGTTGGACCGGGGAGCTGTTTTTT. Protein product: CASSLLGTGGRWTGELFF. Variable domain in full (rest from reference TRBV28 and TRBJ2-2): DVKVTQSSRYLVKRTGEKVFLECVQDMDHENMFWYRQDPGLGLRLIYFSYDVKMKEKGDIPEGYSVSREKKERFSLILESASTNQTSMYLCASSLLGTGGRWTGELFFGEGSRLTVL.

This chain joins TRBV30 and TRBJ1-5, with D possibly being TRBD1 (6 bases). Between the trimmed V and J ends, which lost 2 bases and 5 bases, there was a span of 10 bases. Germline CDR1 is GTSNPN and CDR2 is SVGIG (reference sequence). CDR3 length: 13 amino acids. CDR3 DNA: TGTGCCTGGAGTACAGGGACTGATCAGCCCCAGCATTTT. Translation: CAWSTGTDQPQHF.

The gene calls are TRBV7-2 and TRBJ2-7; D remains ambiguous. CDR3 length: 16 residues. Trimming stripped 5 bases from V and 1 base from J, with 18 bases between. Germline V gene sequence: CDR1 SGHTA, CDR2 FQGNSA. In DNA, the CDR3 is TGTGCCAGCAGCCCGGATTCAGAGTCCCCTTCCTACGAGCAGTACTTC. Its protein is CASSPDSESPSYEQYF.

This rearrangement joins TRBV6-6 to TRBJ1-3; D not resolved. This CDR3 spans 15 amino acids. Deletions cut 2 bases from V and 0 bases from J, with 8 bases between. Per the germline V gene, CDR1 is MNHNY and CDR2 is SVGAGI (reference sequence). This chain's CDR3 is CASSYRGLSGNTIYF. The CDR3 nucleotides read TGTGCCAGCAGTTACCGAGGCCTCTCTGGAAACACCATATATTTT.

DNA of the CDR3: TGTGCCAGCAGCTATCCCAAGCGGGAGTCGCCCTACGAGCAGTACTTC. Translating gives CASSYPKRESPYEQYF. The chain links TRBV7-8 to TRBJ2-7; 8 nucleotides agree with TRBD2. From germline, CDR1 is SGHVS and CDR2 FQNEAQ. CDR3 length equals 16 residues. Germline trimming cut 4 bases from V and 2 bases from J; bases unmatched to any gene: 10.

This chain joins TRBV19 and TRBJ2-3; TRBD2 agrees at 9 bases. V lost 7 bases to trimming and J lost 5 bases; unmatched junction nucleotides: 4. This CDR3 contains 13 residues. Germline V gene lookup returns CDR1 LNHDA and CDR2 SQIVND (reference sequence). As DNA, the CDR3 is TGTGCCAGTATTGCGGGGGGGCAAGATACGCAGTATTTT. Amino acid sequence: CASIAGGQDTQYF.

V is TRBV7-8 and J is TRBJ1-2, with TRBD1 as a possible D gene (6 bases). The CDR3 is 17 amino acids. Trimming took 2 bases from V and 2 from J, leaving 18 bases between them. The germline CDR1 and CDR2 sequences are SGHVS and FQNEAQ. The CDR3 is CASSLNLLQGGNYGYTF. The CDR3 DNA sequence: TGTGCCAGCAGCTTAAACCTATTACAGGGAGGGAACTATGGCTACACCTTC.

V gene TRBV5-6 combines with J gene TRBJ2-7, with D unresolved. The CDR3 totals 12 residues. Germline V gene data show CDR1 as SGHDT and CDR2 as YYEEEE. The V gene lost 0 bases and the J gene lost 1 base, with 2 bases spanning the gap. The CDR3 DNA reads TGTGCCAGCAGCTTGGTTTCCTACGAGCAGTACTTC. Protein product: CASSLVSYEQYF.

The chain carries TRBV7-2 and TRBJ2-5; perhaps D is TRBD1 or TRBD2 (6 bases each). This CDR3 is built from 16 residues. V lost 5 bases to trimming and J lost 4 bases, with 20 bases between them. CDR1 and CDR2 from the germline V gene are SGHTA and FQGNSA. The CDR3 region is CASSRVTGRRGETQYF. CDR3 coding DNA: TGTGCCAGCAGCCGGGTGACAGGACGGCGGGGAGAGACCCAGTACTTC.

This rearrangement joins TRBV4-1 to TRBJ2-5; no clear D. This CDR3 has 17 amino acids. The germline V gene has CDR1 MGHRA and CDR2 YSYEKL. The V gene lost 0 bases and the J gene lost 0 bases, with 14 bases spanning the gap. This CDR3 reads CASSQEIQQVNQETQYF. CDR3 DNA: TGCGCCAGCAGCCAAGAGATCCAGCAGGTTAACCAAGAGACCCAGTACTTC.

V usage is TRBV7-2 and J usage is TRBJ2-2; 7 bases line up with TRBD2. This CDR3 region has 17 residues. CDR1 is SGHTA, CDR2 FQGNSA, per germline. The V gene end was trimmed by 2 bases and the J gene end by 5 bases; junction bases not matched to a gene: 11. CDR3 DNA sequence: TGTGCCAGCAGCTTATCCCCCGGGACTACGGTGACCGGGGAGCTGTTTTTT. Its translation is CASSLSPGTTVTGELFF.

The gene calls are TRBV29-1 and TRBJ1-1; D might be TRBD1 (5 bases). The CDR3 loop spans 12 amino acids. Deletions cut 7 bases from V and 7 bases from J, with 16 bases between. Per germline, CDR1 SQVTM and CDR2 ANQGSEA. The CDR3 nucleotides are TGCAGCGCCAAATGGGGGGGTAATGAAGCTTTCTTT. It encodes CSAKWGGNEAFF.

The chain couples TRBV4-3 to TRBJ1-1, with unresolved D. The CDR3 runs to 14 residues. Germline V lookup: CDR1 LGHNA, CDR2 YSLEER. V was clipped by 0 bases and J by 4 bases, with 9 bases between them. The CDR3 DNA follows: TGCGCCAGCAGCCAAGATCGGAGTGGCACTGAAGCTTTCTTT. Translation: CASSQDRSGTEAFF.

The chain has TRBV29-1 and TRBJ2-1; D remains unclear. Germline values: CDR1 SQVTM, CDR2 ANQGSEA. V was cut by 6 bases and J by 4 bases, with 16 bases left in between. The CDR3 is made up of 14 amino acids. The CDR3 DNA follows: TGCAGCGTGAACAAGGGATCTGGTTACAATGAGCAGTTCTTC. It translates to CSVNKGSGYNEQFF.

V gene TRBV30 combines with J gene TRBJ2-1; 10 nucleotides agree with TRBD2. This CDR3 has 17 amino acids. The junction had 16 bases not matched to a gene; V was cut back by 3 bases and J by 8 bases. CDR1 and CDR2 from the germline V gene are GTSNPN and SVGIG (reference sequence). The CDR3 DNA reads as TGTGCCTGGAGGGATGCGGCTAGCGGGAGTTTGAGTGATGAGCAGTTCTTC. Its translation is CAWRDAASGSLSDEQFF.

This rearrangement joins TRBV25-1 to TRBJ2-5; D is uncertain. The CDR3 sequence is 13 residues long. Per the germline V gene, CDR1 is MGHDK and CDR2 is SYGVNS. V was pared by 6 bases and J by 8 bases, with 16 bases between. CDR3 nucleotides: TGTGCCAGCAGAAAGCCCAACGTGGGAACCCAGTACTTC. This codes for CASRKPNVGTQYF.

This clone came up a few times. V gene TRBV4-1 combines with J gene TRBJ2-2; D may correspond to TRBD1 or TRBD2 (5 bases each). V dropped 4 bases and J dropped 3 bases, with 18 bases sitting between them. The CDR3 is made up of 17 amino acids. The germline CDR1 and CDR2 sequences are MGHRA and YSYEKL. DNA for the CDR3: TGCGCCAGCAGCCGAGAGCAGCCTGGGGGATACACCGGGGAGCTGTTTTTT. Translation: CASSREQPGGYTGELFF.

The J gene is TRBJ1-5, the V gene TRBV6-5; D might be TRBD1 (5 bases). There are 14 residues in the CDR3. The germline V gene encodes CDR1 MNHEY and CDR2 SVGAGI. The V end was cut by 6 bases, the J end by 2 bases, with 11 bases between. CDR3 nucleotides: TGTGCCAGCAGCCTGTTGGGGGGCAATCAGCCCCAGCATTTT. This codes for CASSLLGGNQPQHF.

This chain connects TRBV9 to TRBJ1-6; unclear D gene. CDR1 is SGDLS and CDR2 is YYNGEE in the germline V gene. The CDR3 covers 14 residues. V lost 4 bases and J 6 bases, leaving 11 bases between the germline ends. This CDR3 is CASSPTAANSPLHF. CDR3 sequence (DNA): TGTGCCAGCAGCCCCACGGCCGCTAATTCACCCCTCCACTTT.

V and J are TRBV7-9 and TRBJ2-3, with a possible D match to TRBD2 (6 bases). The CDR3 is 15 residues long. V was shortened by 2 bases and J by 4 bases, with 13 bases between the two germline ends. Germline V gene sequence: CDR1 SEHNR, CDR2 FQNEAQ (reference sequence). This chain's CDR3 is CASSLRAAGSDTQYF. In DNA form, the CDR3 reads TGTGCCAGCAGCTTAAGGGCTGCGGGGTCAGATACGCAGTATTTT.

The V and J genes are TRBV2 and TRBJ2-1; D tentatively fits TRBD1 or TRBD2 (5 bases each). The CDR3 is 12 residues long. V lost 8 bases to trimming and J lost 5 bases, with 10 bases between them. Germline V gene lookup returns CDR1 SNHLY and CDR2 FYNNEI. CDR3 residues: CASWGMHNEQFF. The CDR3 region has the DNA TGTGCCAGCTGGGGGATGCACAATGAGCAGTTCTTC.